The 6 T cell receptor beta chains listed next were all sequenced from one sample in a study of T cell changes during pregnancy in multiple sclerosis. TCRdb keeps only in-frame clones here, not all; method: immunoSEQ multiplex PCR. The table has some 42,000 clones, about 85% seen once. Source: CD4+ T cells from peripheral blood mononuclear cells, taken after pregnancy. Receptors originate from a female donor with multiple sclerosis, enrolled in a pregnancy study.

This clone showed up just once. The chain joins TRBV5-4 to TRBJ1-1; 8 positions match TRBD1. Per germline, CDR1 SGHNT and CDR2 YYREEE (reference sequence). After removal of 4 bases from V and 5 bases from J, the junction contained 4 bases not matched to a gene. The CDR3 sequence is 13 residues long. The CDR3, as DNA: TGTGCCAGCAGCGTCCAGGGGGCGACTGAAGCTTTCTTT. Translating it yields CASSVQGATEAFF.

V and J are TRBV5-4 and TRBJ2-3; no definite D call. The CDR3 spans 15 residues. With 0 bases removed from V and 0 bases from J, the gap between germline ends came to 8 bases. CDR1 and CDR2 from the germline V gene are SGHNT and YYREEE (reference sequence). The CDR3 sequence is CASSLAGTSTDTQYF. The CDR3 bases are TGTGCCAGCAGCTTGGCTGGTACTAGCACAGATACGCAGTATTTT.

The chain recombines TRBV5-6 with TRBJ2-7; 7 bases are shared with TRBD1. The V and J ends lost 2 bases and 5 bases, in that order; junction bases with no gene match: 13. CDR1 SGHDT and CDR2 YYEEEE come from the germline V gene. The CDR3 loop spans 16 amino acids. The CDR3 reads CASSFTQTGNLHEQYF. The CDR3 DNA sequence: TGTGCCAGCAGCTTCACCCAGACAGGGAACCTCCACGAGCAGTACTTC.

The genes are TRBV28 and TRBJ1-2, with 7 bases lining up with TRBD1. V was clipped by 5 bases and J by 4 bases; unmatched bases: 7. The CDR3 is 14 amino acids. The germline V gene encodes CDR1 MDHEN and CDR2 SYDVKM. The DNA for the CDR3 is TGTGCCAGCAGTAGCCTACAGGGGACCTATGGCTACACCTTC. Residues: CASSSLQGTYGYTF.

The CDR3 DNA reads as TGTGCCAGCAGCTTTAAGGAGGGTGGGACTGAAGCTTTCTTT. It specifies CASSFKEGGTEAFF. This chain joins TRBV7-9 and TRBJ1-1, with D unresolved. The V gene lost 3 bases and the J gene lost 5 bases, with 13 bases spanning the gap. The germline CDR1 and CDR2 sequences are SEHNR and FQNEAQ (reference sequence). This CDR3 contains 14 residues.

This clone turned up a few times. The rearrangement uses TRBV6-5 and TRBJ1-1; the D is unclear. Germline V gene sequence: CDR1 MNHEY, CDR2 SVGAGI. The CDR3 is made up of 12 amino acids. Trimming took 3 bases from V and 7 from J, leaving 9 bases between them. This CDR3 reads CASSYRGLEAFF. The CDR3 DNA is TGTGCCAGCAGTTATCGAGGTCTTGAAGCTTTCTTT.